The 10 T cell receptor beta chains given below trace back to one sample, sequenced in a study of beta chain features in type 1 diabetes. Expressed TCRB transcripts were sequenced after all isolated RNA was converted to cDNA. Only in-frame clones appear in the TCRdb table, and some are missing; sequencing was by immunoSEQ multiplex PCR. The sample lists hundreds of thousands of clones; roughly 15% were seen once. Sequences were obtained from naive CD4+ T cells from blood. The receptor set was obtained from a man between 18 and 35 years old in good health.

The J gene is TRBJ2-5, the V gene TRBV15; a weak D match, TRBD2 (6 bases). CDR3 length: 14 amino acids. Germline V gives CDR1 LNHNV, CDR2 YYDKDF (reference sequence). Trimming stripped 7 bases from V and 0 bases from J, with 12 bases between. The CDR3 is CATKSGGNQETQYF. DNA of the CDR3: TGTGCCACCAAGTCCGGGGGAAACCAAGAGACCCAGTACTTC.

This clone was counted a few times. CDR3 loop: CALGAGSNSNQPQHF. The CDR3 DNA reads TGTGCCTTGGGGGCAGGGTCGAATAGCAATCAGCCCCAGCATTTT. V and J are TRBV30 and TRBJ1-5; possible D gene TRBD1, 6 bases. CDR3 length: 15 residues. V lost 7 bases and J 0 bases, leaving 16 bases between the germline ends. Germline loops: CDR1 GTSNPN, CDR2 SVGIG (reference sequence).

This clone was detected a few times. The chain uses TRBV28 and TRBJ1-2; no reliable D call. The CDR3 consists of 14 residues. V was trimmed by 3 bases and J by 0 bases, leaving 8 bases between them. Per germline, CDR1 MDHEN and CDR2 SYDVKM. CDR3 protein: CASSFVSANYGYTF. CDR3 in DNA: TGTGCCAGCAGTTTCGTATCGGCTAACTATGGCTACACCTTC.

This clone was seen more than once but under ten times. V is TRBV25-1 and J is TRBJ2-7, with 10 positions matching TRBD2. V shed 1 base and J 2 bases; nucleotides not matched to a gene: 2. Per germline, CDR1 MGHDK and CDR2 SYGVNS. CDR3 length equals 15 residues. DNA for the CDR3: TGTGCCAGCAGTGAATCGCTAGCGGGAGCCTACGAGCAGTACTTC. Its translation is CASSESLAGAYEQYF.

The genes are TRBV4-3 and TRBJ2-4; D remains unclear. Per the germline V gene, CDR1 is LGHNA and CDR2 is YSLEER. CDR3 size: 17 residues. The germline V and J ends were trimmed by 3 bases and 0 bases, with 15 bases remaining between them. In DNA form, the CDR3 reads TGCGCCAGCAGCCATGCCTTCCCGGGCGGAGCCAAAAACATTCAGTACTTC. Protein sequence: CASSHAFPGGAKNIQYF.

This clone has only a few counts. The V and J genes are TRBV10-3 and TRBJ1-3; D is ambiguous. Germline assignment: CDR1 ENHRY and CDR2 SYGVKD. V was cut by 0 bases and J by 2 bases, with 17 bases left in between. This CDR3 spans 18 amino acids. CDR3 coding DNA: TGTGCCATCAGTGAGTCAGGGAGCGGGTGGTCAGCTGGAAACACCATATATTTT. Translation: CAISESGSGWSAGNTIYF.

CDR3 sequence (DNA): TGTGCCGGGGGGTGGGGCAATCAGCCCCAGCATTTT. It encodes CAGGWGNQPQHF. This chain joins TRBV6-6 and TRBJ1-5; possible D gene TRBD1, 5 bases. CDR3 size: 12 residues. V dropped 11 bases and J dropped 2 bases, with 10 bases sitting between them. The V gene's germline CDR1 is MNHNY and CDR2 SVGAGI (reference sequence).

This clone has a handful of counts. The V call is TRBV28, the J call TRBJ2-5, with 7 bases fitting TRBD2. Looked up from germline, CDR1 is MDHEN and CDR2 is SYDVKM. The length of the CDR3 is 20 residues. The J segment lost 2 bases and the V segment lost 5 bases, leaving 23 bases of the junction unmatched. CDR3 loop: CASSPPGWRRVQREQETQYF. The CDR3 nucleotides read TGTGCCAGCAGTCCGCCAGGGTGGAGGCGAGTTCAGCGGGAACAAGAGACCCAGTACTTC.

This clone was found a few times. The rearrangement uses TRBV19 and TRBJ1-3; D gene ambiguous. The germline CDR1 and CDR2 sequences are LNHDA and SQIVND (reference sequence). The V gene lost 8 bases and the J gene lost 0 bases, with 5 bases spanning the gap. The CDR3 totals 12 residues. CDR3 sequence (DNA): TGTGCCAGTGTAAGCTCTGGAAACACCATATATTTT. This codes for CASVSSGNTIYF.

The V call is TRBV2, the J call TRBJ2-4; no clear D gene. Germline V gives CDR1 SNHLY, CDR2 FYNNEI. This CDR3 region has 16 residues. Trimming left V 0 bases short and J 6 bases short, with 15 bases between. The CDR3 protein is CASSEAAPGRGNIQYF. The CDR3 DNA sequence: TGTGCCAGCAGTGAAGCGGCGCCCGGACGTGGAAACATTCAGTACTTC. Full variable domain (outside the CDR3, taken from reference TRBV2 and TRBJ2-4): EPEVTQTPSHQVTQMGQEVILRCVPISNHLYFYWYRQILGQKVEFLVSFYNNEISEKSEIFDDQFSVERPDGSNFTLKIRSTKLEDSAMYFCASSEAAPGRGNIQYFGAGTRLSVL.